This T cell receptor (beta chain) originates from a study of blood T cells in healthy people across ages. Study-wide context: With template switching, about one barcoded beta molecule was captured per two T cells.

In each sample, at least 6.5 million PBMCs were isolated. This clonotype was counted only a few times. For the second PCR, which ran for about 7 to 11 cycles, a sample-barcoded 5' primer and a J-beta primer mix were used. TCRdb independently ran MiXCR on the 5' RACE reads; one entry per CDR3 protein. This table has a few hundred thousand distinct CDR3 sequences, 27% appearing once. This CDR3 spans 12 amino acids. With 4 bases clipped from V and 4 bases from J, the junction kept 1 base outside the gene matches. From germline, CDR1 is SGHDT and CDR2 YYEEEE. The source is a woman aged 70 to 79 in good health. The source material was blood. The chain employs TRBV5-6 and TRBJ1-2; 7 bases match TRBD1. CDR3 region: CASSDRVYGYTF. CDR3 DNA sequence: TGTGCCAGCAGCGACAGGGTCTATGGCTACACCTTC.